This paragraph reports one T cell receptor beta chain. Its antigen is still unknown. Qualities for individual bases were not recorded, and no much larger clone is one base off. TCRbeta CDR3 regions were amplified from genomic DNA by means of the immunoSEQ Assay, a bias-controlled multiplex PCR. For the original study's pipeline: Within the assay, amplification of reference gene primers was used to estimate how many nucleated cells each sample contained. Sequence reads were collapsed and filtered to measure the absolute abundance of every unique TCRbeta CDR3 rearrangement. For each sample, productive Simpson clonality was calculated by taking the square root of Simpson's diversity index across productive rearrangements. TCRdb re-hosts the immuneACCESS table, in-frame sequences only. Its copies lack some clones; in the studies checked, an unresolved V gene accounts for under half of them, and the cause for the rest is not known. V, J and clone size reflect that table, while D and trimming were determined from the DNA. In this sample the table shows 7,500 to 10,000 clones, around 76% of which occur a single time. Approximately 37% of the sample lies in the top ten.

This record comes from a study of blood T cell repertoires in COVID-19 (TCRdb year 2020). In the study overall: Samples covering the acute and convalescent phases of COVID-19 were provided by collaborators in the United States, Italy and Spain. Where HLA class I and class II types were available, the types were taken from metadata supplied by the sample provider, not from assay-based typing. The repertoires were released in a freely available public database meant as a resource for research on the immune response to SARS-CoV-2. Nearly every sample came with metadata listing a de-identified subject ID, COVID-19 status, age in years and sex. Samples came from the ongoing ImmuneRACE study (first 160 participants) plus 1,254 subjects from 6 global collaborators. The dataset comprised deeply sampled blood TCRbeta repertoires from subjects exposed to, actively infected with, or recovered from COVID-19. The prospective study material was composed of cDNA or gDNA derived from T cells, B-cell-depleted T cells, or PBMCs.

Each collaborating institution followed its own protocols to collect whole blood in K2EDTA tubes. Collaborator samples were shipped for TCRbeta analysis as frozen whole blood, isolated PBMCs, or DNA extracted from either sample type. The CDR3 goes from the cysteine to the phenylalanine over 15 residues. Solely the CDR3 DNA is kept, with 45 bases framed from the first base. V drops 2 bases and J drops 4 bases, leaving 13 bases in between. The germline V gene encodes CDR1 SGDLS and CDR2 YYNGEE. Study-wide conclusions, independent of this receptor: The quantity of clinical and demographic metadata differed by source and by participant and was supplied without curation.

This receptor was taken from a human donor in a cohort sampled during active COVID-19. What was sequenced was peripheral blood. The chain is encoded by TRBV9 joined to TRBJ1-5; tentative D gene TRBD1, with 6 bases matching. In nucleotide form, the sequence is TGTGCCAGCAGCGTGACAGGTCGGGAAAATCAGCCCCAGCATTTT. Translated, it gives CASSVTGRENQPQHF.